A single sample is the source of the 10 T cell receptor beta chains below, sequenced in a study of T cell responses to AZD1222 COVID-19 vaccine. Sequencing was performed with immunoSEQ multiplex PCR; in TCRdb, only in-frame clones are kept and a portion is missing. The sample includes 130,000 or so clones, roughly nine tenths of them seen just once. The sequenced sample was peripheral blood, obtained on day 0 of AZD1222 vaccination. These receptors came from an adult in good health.

J is TRBJ1-3 and V is TRBV4-3; possible D gene TRBD1, 5 bases. The CDR3 is 16 residues long. The germline V and J ends were trimmed by 0 bases and 4 bases, with 13 bases remaining between them. From germline, CDR1 is LGHNA and CDR2 YSLEER. CDR3 region: CASSQDRGGHGNTIYF. In DNA form, the CDR3 reads TGCGCCAGCAGCCAAGATAGGGGTGGTCACGGAAACACCATATATTTT.

The chain joins TRBV7-9 to TRBJ2-7; D gene ambiguous. The germline V and J ends were trimmed by 1 base and 6 bases, with 13 bases remaining between them. CDR1 and CDR2 from the germline V gene are SEHNR and FQNEAQ (reference sequence). The CDR3 loop spans 14 amino acids. The CDR3 sequence: CASSLVVLIGEQYF. CDR3 coding DNA: TGTGCCAGCAGCTTAGTAGTCCTGATCGGCGAGCAGTACTTC.

The genes are TRBV6-1 and TRBJ1-5; 8 bases align to TRBD1. CDR3 length equals 16 residues. From germline, CDR1 is MNHNS and CDR2 SASEGT. The V gene end was trimmed by 4 bases and the J gene end by 1 base; junction bases not matched to a gene: 6. In nucleotides, the CDR3 is TGTGCCAGCAGTGCCCCAGGGGGCTGGAGCAATCAGCCCCAGCATTTT. As protein: CASSAPGGWSNQPQHF.

The gene calls are TRBV7-2 and TRBJ2-4, with no clear D. The CDR3 runs 15 residues. Germline V gene sequence: CDR1 SGHTA, CDR2 FQGNSA. Trimming cost V 1 base and J 4 bases, with 11 bases left between them. In DNA, the CDR3 is TGTGCCAGCAGCTTAGGGCCGGGCTCAAAAAACATTCAGTACTTC. Translation: CASSLGPGSKNIQYF. The variable domain in full, with the rest retrieved from reference TRBV7-2 and TRBJ2-4, is GAGVSQSPSNKVTEKGKDVELRCDPISGHTALYWYRQSLGQGLEFLIYFQGNSAPDKSGLPSDRFSAERTGGSVSTLTIQRTQQEDSAVYLCASSLGPGSKNIQYFGAGTRLSVL.

This chain connects TRBV12-3 or TRBV12-4 to TRBJ1-6; D uncertain. V lost 10 bases and J 6 bases, leaving 13 bases between the germline ends. The CDR3 runs 13 residues. The CDR3 sequence is CAIGSLSNSPLHF. CDR3 coding DNA: TGTGCCATCGGGAGTTTATCTAATTCACCCCTCCACTTT.

J is TRBJ2-2 and V is TRBV28, with TRBD2 matching 14 bases. CDR3 length equals 19 residues. Trimming at V came to 3 bases and at J to 3 bases, leaving 9 bases not matched to a gene. In germline, CDR1 is MDHEN, CDR2 SYDVKM. CDR3 coding DNA: TGTGCCAGCAGTTTGGGTGGACTAGCGGGAGGTCGAGACACCGGGGAGCTGTTTTTT. Amino acid sequence: CASSLGGLAGGRDTGELFF.

The chain is built from TRBV7-9 and TRBJ2-7; D could derive from TRBD1 or TRBD2 (7 bases each). V was cut by 3 bases and J by 1 base, with 22 bases left in between. Germline CDR1 reads SEHNR; CDR2 reads FQNEAQ (reference sequence). The CDR3 contains 18 residues. The CDR3 sequence is CASSFREVSSGGSYEQYF. In DNA form, the CDR3 reads TGTGCCAGCAGCTTTCGGGAGGTATCGTCAGGGGGGTCCTACGAGCAGTACTTC.

J is TRBJ1-2 and V is TRBV2; D not certain. Trimming took off 6 bases at V and 11 bases at J, with 19 bases between the two ends. The CDR3 is 13 amino acids. The germline CDR1 and CDR2 sequences are SNHLY and FYNNEI. In DNA form, the CDR3 reads TGTGCCAGCAGCCTAAGTTTCGGGCGGTGGTACACCTTC. It specifies CASSLSFGRWYTF.

In its sample, this clone was seen once. This chain connects TRBV6-2 or TRBV6-3 to TRBJ2-1, with D hard to call. Trimming removed 0 bases from V and 0 bases from J, with 6 bases in between. The CDR3 spans 15 residues. Germline lookup yields CDR1 MNHEY and CDR2 SVGEGT. The CDR3 here is CASSYSRSSYNEQFF. CDR3 in DNA: TGTGCCAGCAGTTACTCGAGAAGCTCCTACAATGAGCAGTTCTTC.

This clone appeared a single time. The rearrangement joins TRBV7-6 to TRBJ2-7; the D gene is possibly TRBD2 (6 bases). Trimming shortened V by 2 bases and J by 3 bases, and 14 bases separated the two germline ends. The CDR3 has 15 residues. The germline V gene has CDR1 SGHVS and CDR2 FNYEAQ. The CDR3 DNA is TGTGCCAGCAGCTTAAGGTTCGGGGGAAACTACGAGCAGTACTTC. It yields the protein CASSLRFGGNYEQYF.